This T cell receptor (beta chain) was found in a study of human T cells and chemical hapten exposure. For the study at large: Throughout a study of about 6 months, patients underwent weekly scalp administration of diphenylcyclopropenone doses.

Time point indicated: patch test 2, 6 weeks after DPC sensitization. Treatment described: therapeutic diphenylcyclopropenone sensitization with weekly scalp DPC. Donors, patients with alopecia ranging from 18 to 70 years old and judged suitable for DPC, provided samples. The CDR3 length is 14 residues. Germline-derived CDR1 and CDR2 are MNHEY and SVGEGT. The V end was cut by 7 bases, the J end by 0 bases, with 10 bases between. At least ten counts were recorded for this clonotype. The library labeled individual cDNA molecules by adding unique molecular identifiers to them. TCRdb analysed the RACE reads with MiXCR anew, one entry per CDR3 protein. The table records 95,000 or so distinct CDR3 sequences, about an eighth of them present only once.

The receptor was isolated from a woman in her thirties or forties with alopecia areata. Some clones in this sample may be carry-over from other donors' samples. The J gene is TRBJ2-1, the V gene TRBV6-2 or TRBV6-3; D is ambiguous. The material was whole blood, obtained in connection with sensitization to the hapten diphenylcyclopropenone (DPC). The CDR3 here is CASMGSSSYNEQFF. CDR3 in DNA: TGTGCCAGCATGGGCAGCTCCTCCTACAATGAGCAGTTCTTC.